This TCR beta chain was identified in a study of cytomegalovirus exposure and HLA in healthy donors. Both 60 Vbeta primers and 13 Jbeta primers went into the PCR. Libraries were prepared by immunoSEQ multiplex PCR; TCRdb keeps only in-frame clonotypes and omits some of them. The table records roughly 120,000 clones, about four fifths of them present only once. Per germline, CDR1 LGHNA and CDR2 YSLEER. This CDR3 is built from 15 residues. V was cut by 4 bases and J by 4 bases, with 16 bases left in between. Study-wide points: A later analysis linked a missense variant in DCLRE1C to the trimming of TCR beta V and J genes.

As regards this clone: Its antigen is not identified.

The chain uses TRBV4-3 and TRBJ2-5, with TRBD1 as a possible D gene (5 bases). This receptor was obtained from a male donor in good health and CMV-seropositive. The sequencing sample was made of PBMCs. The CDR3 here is CASSRSVGATETQYF. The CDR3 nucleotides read TGCGCCAGCAGCCGGTCCGTTGGGGCCACAGAGACCCAGTACTTC.